Listed below are T cell receptor beta chains from one sample, sequenced in a study of metastatic and nonmetastatic thyroid tumors. MiXCR reprocessed the PCR reads for TCRdb. The sample has about 4,000 clones; about 34% are singletons. The material sequenced was adjacent normal tissue. These receptors were taken from a female donor with papillary thyroid cancer or a benign thyroid nodule (not recorded which). Some clones in this sample may be carry-over from other donors' samples. The CDR3 runs from the conserved cysteine through the conserved F or W. D genes are given only for firm matches. Not all rows give a size; the values are once, few, many and, for expanded clones, a class.

V gene: TRBV20-1; D gene: TRBD2; clone size: few; J gene: TRBJ2-7; CDR3 DNA: TGCAGTGCTAGCATCGGGGACTACTACAACTACGAGCAGTACTTC; CDR3 protein: CSASIGDYYNYEQYF
V gene: TRBV6-1; D gene: NA; clone size: NA; J gene: TRBJ2-2; CDR3 DNA: TGTGCCAGCAGTCTAGCCGACACCGGGGAGCTGTTTTTT; CDR3 protein: CASSLADTGELFF
V gene: TRBV2; D gene: TRBD2; clone size: NA; J gene: TRBJ2-3; CDR3 DNA: TGTGCCAGCCTAGACGGGGGACTAGCAACAGATACGCAGTATTTT; CDR3 protein: CASLDGGLATDTQYF
V gene: TRBV30; D gene: TRBD1; clone size: NA; J gene: TRBJ1-3; CDR3 DNA: TGTGCCTGGAGTACAGGGGGAGGAAACACCATATATTTT; CDR3 protein: CAWSTGGGNTIYF
V gene: TRBV7-2; D gene: NA; clone size: NA; J gene: TRBJ2-7; CDR3 DNA: TGTGCCAGCAGCTTATCTTCAACCCACGAGCAGTACTTC; CDR3 protein: CASSLSSTHEQYF
V gene: TRBV4-1; D gene: NA; clone size: few; J gene: TRBJ2-6; CDR3 DNA: TGCGCCAGCAGCCAAGATCGAGGATCTGGGGCCAACGTCCTGACTTTC; CDR3 protein: CASSQDRGSGANVLTF
V gene: TRBV20-1; D gene: TRBD1; clone size: many; J gene: TRBJ2-7; CDR3 DNA: TGCAGTGCTAGAGGGGAACAGGGGGCATGGTACGAGCAGTACTTC; CDR3 protein: CSARGEQGAWYEQYF
V gene: TRBV20-1; D gene: NA; clone size: NA; J gene: TRBJ2-7; CDR3 DNA: TGCAGTGCTAGAGATCCCAGCGGGCCGTCCTACGAGCAGTACTTC; CDR3 protein: CSARDPSGPSYEQYF
V gene: TRBV29-1; D gene: NA; clone size: NA; J gene: TRBJ2-1; CDR3 DNA: TGCAGCGTTGGACAAGCGAGCTCCTACAATGAGCAGTTCTTC; CDR3 protein: CSVGQASSYNEQFF
V gene: TRBV18; D gene: TRBD2; clone size: medium-sized; J gene: TRBJ2-1; CDR3 DNA: TGTGCCAGCTCACCTTTGGTACTCGCGGGAGGGCCAGACAATGAGCAGTTCTTC; CDR3 protein: CASSPLVLAGGPDNEQFF
V gene: TRBV5-1; D gene: NA; clone size: NA; J gene: TRBJ1-2; CDR3 DNA: TGCGCCAGAGGGACAAGCTATGGATACACCTTC; CDR3 protein: CARGTSYGYTF
V gene: TRBV30; D gene: NA; clone size: NA; J gene: TRBJ2-3; CDR3 DNA: TGTGCCTGGAGTGGATTGGGTTTTATCGCAGATACGCAGTATTTT; CDR3 protein: CAWSGLGFIADTQYF
V gene: TRBV15; D gene: NA; clone size: NA; J gene: TRBJ1-2; CDR3 DNA: TGTGCCACCAGCAGAGATAAGGGCAGCTATGGCTACACCTTC; CDR3 protein: CATSRDKGSYGYTF
V gene: TRBV5-1; D gene: NA; clone size: NA; J gene: TRBJ2-7; CDR3 DNA: TGCGCCAGCAGCCTGCCCCCGGGCGAGCAGTACTTC; CDR3 protein: CASSLPPGEQYF
V gene: TRBV25-1; D gene: TRBD2; clone size: medium-sized; J gene: TRBJ2-1; CDR3 DNA: TGTGCCAGCAGTAGCCCGCCCGGGACTAGCGGGAATTTGGCCTACAATGAGCAGTTCTTC; CDR3 protein: CASSSPPGTSGNLAYNEQFF